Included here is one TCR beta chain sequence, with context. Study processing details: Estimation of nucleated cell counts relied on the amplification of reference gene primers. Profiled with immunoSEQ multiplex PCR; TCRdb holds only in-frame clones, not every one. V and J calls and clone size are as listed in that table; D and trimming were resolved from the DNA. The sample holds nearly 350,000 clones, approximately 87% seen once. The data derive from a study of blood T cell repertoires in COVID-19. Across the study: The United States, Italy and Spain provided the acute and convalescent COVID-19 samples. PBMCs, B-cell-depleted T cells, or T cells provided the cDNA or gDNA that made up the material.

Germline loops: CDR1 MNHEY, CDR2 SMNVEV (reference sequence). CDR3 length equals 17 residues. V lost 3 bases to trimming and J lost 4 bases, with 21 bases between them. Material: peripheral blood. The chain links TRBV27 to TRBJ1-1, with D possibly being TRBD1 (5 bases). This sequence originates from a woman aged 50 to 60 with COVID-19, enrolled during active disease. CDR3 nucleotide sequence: TGTGCCAGCAGTTTCCTCCAGGGCGGTGGTAGAATCACTGAAGCTTTCTTT. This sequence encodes CASSFLQGGGRITEAFF.